A single T cell receptor beta chain is shown here with its context. These data are taken from a study of response to subunit inactivated influenza vaccine. A single record per CDR3 protein comes from TCRdb applying MiXCR to the RT-PCR reads. The table records 170,000 or so distinct CDR3 sequences, about 10% of them present only once. This CDR3 has 17 residues. The germline V gene has CDR1 SEHNR and CDR2 FQNEAQ (reference sequence). The V gene end was trimmed by 4 bases and the J gene end by 3 bases; junction bases not matched to a gene: 11. This receptor was taken from a man between 50 and 70 years old who received an inactivated influenza vaccine. The material sequenced was CD8+ T cells sorted from PBMCs, taken less than 30 months after vaccination. The chain combines TRBV7-9 with TRBJ2-7; 11 bases match TRBD1. Here the CDR3 reads CASSSLVGQGAVYEQYF. CDR3 bases: TGTGCCAGCAGCTCCCTCGTCGGACAGGGGGCTGTCTACGAGCAGTACTTC.